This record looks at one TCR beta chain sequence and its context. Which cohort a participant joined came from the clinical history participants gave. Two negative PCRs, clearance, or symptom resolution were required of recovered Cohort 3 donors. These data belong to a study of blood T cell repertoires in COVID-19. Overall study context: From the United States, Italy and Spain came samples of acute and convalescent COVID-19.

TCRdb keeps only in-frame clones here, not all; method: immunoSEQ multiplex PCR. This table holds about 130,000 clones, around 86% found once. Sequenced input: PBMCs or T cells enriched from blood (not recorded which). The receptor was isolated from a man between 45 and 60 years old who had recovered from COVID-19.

The CDR3, as DNA: TGTGCCAGCAGTTTATTACAGGGGCAAGGCACCTTC. The encoded protein is CASSLLQGQGTF. V gene TRBV28 combines with J gene TRBJ1-2; the match to TRBD1 covers 7 bases. The V gene's germline CDR1 is MDHEN and CDR2 SYDVKM. The CDR3 has 12 residues. V lost 1 base and J lost 13; bases outside the gene matches: 6.